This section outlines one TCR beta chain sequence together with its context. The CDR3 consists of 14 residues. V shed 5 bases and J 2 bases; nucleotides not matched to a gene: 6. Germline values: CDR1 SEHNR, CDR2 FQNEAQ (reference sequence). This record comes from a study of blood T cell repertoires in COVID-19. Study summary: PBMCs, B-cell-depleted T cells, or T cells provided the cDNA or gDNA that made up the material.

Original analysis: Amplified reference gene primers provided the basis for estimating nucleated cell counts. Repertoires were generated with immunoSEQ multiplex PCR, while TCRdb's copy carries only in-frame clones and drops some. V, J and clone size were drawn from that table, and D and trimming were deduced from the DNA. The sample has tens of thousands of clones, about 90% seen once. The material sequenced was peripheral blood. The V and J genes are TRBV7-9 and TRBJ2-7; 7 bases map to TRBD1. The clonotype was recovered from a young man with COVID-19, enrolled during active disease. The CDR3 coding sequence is TGTGCCAGCAGCCAAAGACAGGGTCCCTACGAGCAGTACTTC. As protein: CASSQRQGPYEQYF.